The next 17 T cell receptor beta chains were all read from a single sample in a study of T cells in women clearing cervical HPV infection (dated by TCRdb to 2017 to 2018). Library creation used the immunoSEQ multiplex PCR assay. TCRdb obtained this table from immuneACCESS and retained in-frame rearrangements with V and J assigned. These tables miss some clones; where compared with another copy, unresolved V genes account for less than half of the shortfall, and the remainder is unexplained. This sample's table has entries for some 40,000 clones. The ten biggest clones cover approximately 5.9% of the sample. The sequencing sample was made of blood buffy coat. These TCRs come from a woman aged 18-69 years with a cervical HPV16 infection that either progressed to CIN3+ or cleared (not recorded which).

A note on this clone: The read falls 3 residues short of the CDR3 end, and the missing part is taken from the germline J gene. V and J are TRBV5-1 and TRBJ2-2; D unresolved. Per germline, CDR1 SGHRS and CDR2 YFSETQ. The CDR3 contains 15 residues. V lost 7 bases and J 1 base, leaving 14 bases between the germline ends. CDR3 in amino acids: CASASKGGNTGELFF. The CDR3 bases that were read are TGCGCCAGCGCATCAAAAGGCGGGAACACCGGGGAG.

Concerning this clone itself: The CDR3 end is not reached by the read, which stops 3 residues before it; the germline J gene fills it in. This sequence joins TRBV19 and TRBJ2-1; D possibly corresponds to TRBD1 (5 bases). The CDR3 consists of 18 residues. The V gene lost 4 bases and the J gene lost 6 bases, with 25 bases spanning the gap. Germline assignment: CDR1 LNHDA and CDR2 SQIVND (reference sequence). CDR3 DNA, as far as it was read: TGTGCCAGTAGTACTCAAGATCTGGACATATCCGGAATCAATGAG. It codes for CASSTQDLDISGINE. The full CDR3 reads CASSTQDLDISGINEQFF.

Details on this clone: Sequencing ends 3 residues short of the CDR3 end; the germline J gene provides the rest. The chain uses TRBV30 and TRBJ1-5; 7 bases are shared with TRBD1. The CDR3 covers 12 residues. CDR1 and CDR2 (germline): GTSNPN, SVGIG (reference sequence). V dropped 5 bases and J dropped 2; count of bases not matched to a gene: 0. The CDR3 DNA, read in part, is TGTGCCTGGGACAGGGGCAATCAGCCC. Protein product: CAWDRGNQP. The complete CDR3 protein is CAWDRGNQPQHF. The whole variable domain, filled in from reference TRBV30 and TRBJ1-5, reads SQTIHQWPATLVQPVGSPLSLECTVEGTSNPNLYWYRQAAGRGLQLLFYSVGIGQISSEVPQNLSASRPQDRQFILSSKKLLLSDSGFYLCAWDRGNQPQHFGDGTRLSIL.

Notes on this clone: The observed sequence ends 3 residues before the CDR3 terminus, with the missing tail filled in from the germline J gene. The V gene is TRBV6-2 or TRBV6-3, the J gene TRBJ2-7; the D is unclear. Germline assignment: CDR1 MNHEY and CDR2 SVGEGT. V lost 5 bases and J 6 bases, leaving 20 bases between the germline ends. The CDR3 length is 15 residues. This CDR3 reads CASSPYRIDSGEQYF. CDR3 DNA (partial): TGTGCCAGCAGTCCCTACCGTATAGATTCCGGCGAG.

This CDR3 reads CSAKSLQGPTGWPQHF. CDR3 DNA, as far as it was read: TGCAGTGCTAAGAGTCTGCAGGGCCCCACCGGGTGGCCC. This chain joins TRBV20-1 and TRBJ1-5; D may be TRBD1 (5 bases). The read terminates 3 residues before the CDR3 end, so the remaining end is supplied by the germline J gene. Germline loops: CDR1 DFQATT, CDR2 SNEGSKA (reference sequence). The V end was cut by 4 bases, the J end by 9 bases, with 25 bases between. This CDR3 is built from 16 residues.

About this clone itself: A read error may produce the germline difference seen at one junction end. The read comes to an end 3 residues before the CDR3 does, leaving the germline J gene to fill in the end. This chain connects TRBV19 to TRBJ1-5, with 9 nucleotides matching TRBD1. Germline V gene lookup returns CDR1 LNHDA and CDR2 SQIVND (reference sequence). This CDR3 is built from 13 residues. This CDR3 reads CPSRVQGAQPQHF. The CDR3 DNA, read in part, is TGTCCCAGTAGGGTACAGGGGGCTCAGCCC. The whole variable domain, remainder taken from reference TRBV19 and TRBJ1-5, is DGGITQSPKYLFRKEGQNVTLSCEQNLNHDAMYWYRQDPGQGLRLIYYSQIVNDFQKGDIAEGYSVSREKKESFPLTVTSAQKNPTAFYLCPSRVQGAQPQHFGDGTRLSIL.

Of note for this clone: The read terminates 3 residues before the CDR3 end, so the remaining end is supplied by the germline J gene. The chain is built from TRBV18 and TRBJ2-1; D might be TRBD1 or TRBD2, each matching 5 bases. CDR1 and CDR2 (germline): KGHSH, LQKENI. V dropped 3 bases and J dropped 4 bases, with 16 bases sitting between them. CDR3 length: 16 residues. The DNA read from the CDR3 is TGTGCCAGCTCACCCGGGAACAAGGGGAATTACAATGAG. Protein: CASSPGNKGNYNE. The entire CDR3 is CASSPGNKGNYNEQFF. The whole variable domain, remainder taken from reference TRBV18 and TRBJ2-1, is NAGVMQNPRHLVRRRGQEARLRCSPMKGHSHVYWYRQLPEEGLKFMVYLQKENIIDESGMPKERFSAEFPKEGPSILRIQQVVRGDSAAYFCASSPGNKGNYNEQFFGPGTRLTVL.

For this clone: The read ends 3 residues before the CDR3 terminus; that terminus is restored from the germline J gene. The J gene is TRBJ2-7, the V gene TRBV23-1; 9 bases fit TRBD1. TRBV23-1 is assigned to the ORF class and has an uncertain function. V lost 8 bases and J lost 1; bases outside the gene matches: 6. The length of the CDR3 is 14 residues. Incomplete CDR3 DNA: TGCGCCAGCGCGCCGGGACAGGGTTCCTACGAG. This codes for CASAPGQGSYE. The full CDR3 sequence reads CASAPGQGSYEQYF.

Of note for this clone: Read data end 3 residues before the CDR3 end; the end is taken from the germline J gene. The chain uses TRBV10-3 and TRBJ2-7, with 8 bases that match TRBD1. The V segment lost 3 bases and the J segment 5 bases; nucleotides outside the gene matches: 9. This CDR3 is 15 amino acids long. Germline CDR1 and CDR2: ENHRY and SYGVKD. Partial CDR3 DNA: TGTGCCATCAGTGACCCCGGGCAGGGGGCCCACGAG. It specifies CAISDPGQGAHE. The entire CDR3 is CAISDPGQGAHEQYF.

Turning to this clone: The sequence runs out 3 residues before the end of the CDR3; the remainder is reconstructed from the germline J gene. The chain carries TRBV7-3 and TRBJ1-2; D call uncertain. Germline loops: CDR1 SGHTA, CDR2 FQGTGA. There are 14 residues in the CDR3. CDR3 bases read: TGTGCCAGCAGCTTAACGGCAGGCGAGACTACC. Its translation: CASSLTAGETT. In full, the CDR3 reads CASSLTAGETTYTF.

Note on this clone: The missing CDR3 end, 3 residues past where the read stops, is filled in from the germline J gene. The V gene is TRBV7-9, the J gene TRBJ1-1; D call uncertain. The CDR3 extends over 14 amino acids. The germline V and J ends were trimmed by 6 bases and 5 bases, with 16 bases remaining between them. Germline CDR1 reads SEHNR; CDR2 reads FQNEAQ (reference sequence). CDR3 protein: CASSKQSGGTEAFF. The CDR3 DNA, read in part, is TGTGCCAGCAGTAAGCAAAGTGGCGGGACTGAA.

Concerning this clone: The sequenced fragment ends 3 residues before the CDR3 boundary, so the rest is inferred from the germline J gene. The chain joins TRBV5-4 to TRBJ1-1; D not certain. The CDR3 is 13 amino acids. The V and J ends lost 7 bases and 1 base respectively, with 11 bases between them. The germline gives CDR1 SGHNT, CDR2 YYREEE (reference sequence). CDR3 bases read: TGTGCCAGCCACAAAGGCCAGAACACTGAA. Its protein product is CASHKGQNTE. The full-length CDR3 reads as CASHKGQNTEAFF.

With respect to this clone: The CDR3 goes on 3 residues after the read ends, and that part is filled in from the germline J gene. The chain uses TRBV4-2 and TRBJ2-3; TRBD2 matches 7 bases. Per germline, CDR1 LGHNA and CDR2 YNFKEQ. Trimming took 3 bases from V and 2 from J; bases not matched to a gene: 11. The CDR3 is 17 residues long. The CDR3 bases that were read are TGTGCCAGCAGCCACCAGGCTGGCGGGGGAACCACAGATACG. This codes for CASSHQAGGGTTDT. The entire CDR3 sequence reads CASSHQAGGGTTDTQYF.

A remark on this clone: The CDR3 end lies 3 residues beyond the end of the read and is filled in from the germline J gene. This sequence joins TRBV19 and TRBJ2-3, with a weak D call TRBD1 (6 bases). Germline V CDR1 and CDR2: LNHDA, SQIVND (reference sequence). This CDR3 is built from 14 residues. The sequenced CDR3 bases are TGTGCCAGTAGTACCAACCGGGACAAAGAGACG. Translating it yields CASSTNRDKET. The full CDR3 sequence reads CASSTNRDKETQYF.

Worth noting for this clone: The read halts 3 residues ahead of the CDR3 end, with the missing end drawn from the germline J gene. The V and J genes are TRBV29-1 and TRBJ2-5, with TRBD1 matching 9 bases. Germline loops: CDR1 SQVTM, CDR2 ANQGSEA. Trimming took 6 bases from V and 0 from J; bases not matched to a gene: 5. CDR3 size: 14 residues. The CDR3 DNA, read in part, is TGCAGCGTACGGACAGGGGCCGACCAAGAGACC. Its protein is CSVRTGADQET. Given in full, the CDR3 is CSVRTGADQETQYF.

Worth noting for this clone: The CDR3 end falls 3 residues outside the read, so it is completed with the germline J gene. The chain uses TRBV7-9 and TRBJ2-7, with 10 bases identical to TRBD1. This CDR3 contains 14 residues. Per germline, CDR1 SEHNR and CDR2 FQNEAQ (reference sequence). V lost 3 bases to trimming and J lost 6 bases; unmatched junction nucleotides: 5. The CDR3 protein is CASSLSGTGVEQYF. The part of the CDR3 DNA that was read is TGTGCCAGCAGCTTGTCTGGGACAGGGGTCGAG.

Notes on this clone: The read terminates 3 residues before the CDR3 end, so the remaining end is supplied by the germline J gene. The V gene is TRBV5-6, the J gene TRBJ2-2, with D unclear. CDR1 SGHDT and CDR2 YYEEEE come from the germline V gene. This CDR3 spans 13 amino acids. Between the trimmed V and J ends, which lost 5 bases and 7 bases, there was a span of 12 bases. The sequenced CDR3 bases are TGTGCCAGCAGTTTAGGGTTCGGCGGGGAG. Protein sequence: CASSLGFGGE. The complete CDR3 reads CASSLGFGGELFF.